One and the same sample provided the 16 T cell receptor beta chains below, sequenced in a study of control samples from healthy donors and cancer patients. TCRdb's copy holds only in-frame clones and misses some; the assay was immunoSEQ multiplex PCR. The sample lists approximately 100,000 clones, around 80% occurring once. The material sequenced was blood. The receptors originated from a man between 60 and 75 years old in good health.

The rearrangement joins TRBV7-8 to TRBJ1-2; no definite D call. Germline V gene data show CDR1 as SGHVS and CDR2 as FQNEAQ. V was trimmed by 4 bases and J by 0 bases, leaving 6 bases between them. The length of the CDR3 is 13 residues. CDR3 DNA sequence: TGTGCCAGCAGCTCGTCCGCTAACTATGGCTACACCTTC. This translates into CASSSSANYGYTF.

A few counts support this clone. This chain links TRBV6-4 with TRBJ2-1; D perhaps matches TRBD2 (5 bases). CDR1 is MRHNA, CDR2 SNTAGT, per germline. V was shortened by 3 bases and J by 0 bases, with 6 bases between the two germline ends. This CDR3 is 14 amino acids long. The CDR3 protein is CASSEGGSYNEQFF. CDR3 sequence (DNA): TGTGCCAGCAGTGAAGGAGGCTCCTACAATGAGCAGTTCTTC.

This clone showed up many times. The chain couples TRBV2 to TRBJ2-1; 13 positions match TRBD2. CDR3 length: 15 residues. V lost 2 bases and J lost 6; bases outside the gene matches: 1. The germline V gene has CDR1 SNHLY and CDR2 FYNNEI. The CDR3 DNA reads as TGTGCCAGCAGTGAACGGACTAGCGGGGGCAATGAGCAGTTCTTC. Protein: CASSERTSGGNEQFF. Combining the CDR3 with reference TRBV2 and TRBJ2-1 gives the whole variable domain EPEVTQTPSHQVTQMGQEVILRCVPISNHLYFYWYRQILGQKVEFLVSFYNNEISEKSEIFDDQFSVERPDGSNFTLKIRSTKLEDSAMYFCASSERTSGGNEQFFGPGTRLTVL.

CDR3 nucleotide sequence: TGCGCCAGCAGCCAAGCTTTCACAGATACGCAGTATTTT. It is translated as CASSQAFTDTQYF. V usage is TRBV4-1 and J usage is TRBJ2-3; D is undetermined. The V end was cut by 1 base, the J end by 2 bases, with 4 bases between. Germline values: CDR1 MGHRA, CDR2 YSYEKL. CDR3 length: 13 residues.

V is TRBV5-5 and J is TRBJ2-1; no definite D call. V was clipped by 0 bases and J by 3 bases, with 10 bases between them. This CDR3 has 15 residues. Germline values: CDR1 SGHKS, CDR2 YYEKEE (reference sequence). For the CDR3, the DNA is TGTGCCAGCAGCTTGGAGGCACTACTCTACAATGAGCAGTTCTTC. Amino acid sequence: CASSLEALLYNEQFF.

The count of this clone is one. The DNA for the CDR3 is TGTGCCAGCAGTGAAGCTCGGCAGAACCCCCCTTATGACGAGCAGTACTTC. Translated, it gives CASSEARQNPPYDEQYF. The J gene is TRBJ2-7, the V gene TRBV6-1; D gene uncertain. Germline V gene lookup returns CDR1 MNHNS and CDR2 SASEGT. This CDR3 is 17 amino acids long. V lost 0 bases to trimming and J lost 5 bases, with 20 bases between them.

As DNA, the CDR3 is TGTGCCAGCTCACCCCAGGGCTCTGGAAACACCATATATTTT. It specifies CASSPQGSGNTIYF. V gene TRBV18 combines with J gene TRBJ1-3; D perhaps matches TRBD1 (5 bases). The CDR3 covers 14 residues. V lost 3 bases to trimming and J lost 0 bases, with 6 bases between them. Germline V gives CDR1 KGHSH, CDR2 LQKENI.

CDR3 loop: CASSDTGGALFF. The CDR3 DNA is TGTGCCAGCAGTGATACAGGGGGCGCGCTGTTTTTT. The J gene is TRBJ2-2, the V gene TRBV2; 9 nucleotides match TRBD1. V dropped 3 bases and J dropped 13; count of bases not matched to a gene: 3. The CDR3 has 12 amino acids. The germline gives CDR1 SNHLY, CDR2 FYNNEI.

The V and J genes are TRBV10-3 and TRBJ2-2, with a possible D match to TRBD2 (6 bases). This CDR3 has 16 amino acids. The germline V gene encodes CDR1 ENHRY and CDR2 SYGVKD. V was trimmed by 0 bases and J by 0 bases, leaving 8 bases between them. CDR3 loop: CAISESTGANTGELFF. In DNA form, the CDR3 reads TGTGCCATCAGTGAGTCGACGGGGGCGAACACCGGGGAGCTGTTTTTT.

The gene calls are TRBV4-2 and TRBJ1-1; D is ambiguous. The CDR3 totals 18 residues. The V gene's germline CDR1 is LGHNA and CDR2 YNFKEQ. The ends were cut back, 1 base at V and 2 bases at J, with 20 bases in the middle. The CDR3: CASSQGTGISGRNTEAFF. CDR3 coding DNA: TGTGCCAGCAGCCAAGGCACGGGTATCTCGGGGAGAAACACTGAAGCTTTCTTT.

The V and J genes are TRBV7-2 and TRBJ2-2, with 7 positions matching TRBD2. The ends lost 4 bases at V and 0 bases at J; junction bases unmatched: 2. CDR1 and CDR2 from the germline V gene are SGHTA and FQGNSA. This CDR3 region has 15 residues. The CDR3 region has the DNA TGTGCCAGCAGCTCGGGAGGTACGAACACCGGGGAGCTGTTTTTT. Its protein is CASSSGGTNTGELFF.

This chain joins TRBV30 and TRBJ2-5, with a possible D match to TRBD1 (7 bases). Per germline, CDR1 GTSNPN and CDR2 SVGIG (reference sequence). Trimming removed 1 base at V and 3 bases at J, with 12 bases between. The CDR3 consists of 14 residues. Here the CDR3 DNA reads TGTGCCTGGAGTGAGGGGGCGGGGAAAGAGACCCAGTACTTC. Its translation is CAWSEGAGKETQYF. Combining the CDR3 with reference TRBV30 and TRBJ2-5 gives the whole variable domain SQTIHQWPATLVQPVGSPLSLECTVEGTSNPNLYWYRQAAGRGLQLLFYSVGIGQISSEVPQNLSASRPQDRQFILSSKKLLLSDSGFYLCAWSEGAGKETQYFGPGTRLLVL.

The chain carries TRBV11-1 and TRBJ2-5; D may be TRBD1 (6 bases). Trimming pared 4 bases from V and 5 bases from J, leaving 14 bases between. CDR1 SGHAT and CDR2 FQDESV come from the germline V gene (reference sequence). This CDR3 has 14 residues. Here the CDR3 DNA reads TGTGCCAGCAGCTCCCAGACAGGTCGGGAGACCCAGTACTTC. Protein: CASSSQTGRETQYF.

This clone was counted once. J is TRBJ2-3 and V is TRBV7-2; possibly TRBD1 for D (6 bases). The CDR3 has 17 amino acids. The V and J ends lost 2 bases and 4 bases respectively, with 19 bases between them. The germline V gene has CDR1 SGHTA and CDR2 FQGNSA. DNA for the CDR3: TGTGCCAGCAGCTTACGTACAGGGTTTGCTTGGCCAGATACGCAGTATTTT. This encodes CASSLRTGFAWPDTQYF. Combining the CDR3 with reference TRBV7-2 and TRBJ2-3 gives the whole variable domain GAGVSQSPSNKVTEKGKDVELRCDPISGHTALYWYRQSLGQGLEFLIYFQGNSAPDKSGLPSDRFSAERTGGSVSTLTIQRTQQEDSAVYLCASSLRTGFAWPDTQYFGPGTRLTVL.

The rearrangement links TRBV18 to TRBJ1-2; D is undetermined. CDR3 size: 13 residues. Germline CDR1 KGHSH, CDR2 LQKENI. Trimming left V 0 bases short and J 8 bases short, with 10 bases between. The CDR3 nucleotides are TGTGCCAGCTCACCACCGGACCTTCGGGGCTACACCTTC. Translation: CASSPPDLRGYTF.

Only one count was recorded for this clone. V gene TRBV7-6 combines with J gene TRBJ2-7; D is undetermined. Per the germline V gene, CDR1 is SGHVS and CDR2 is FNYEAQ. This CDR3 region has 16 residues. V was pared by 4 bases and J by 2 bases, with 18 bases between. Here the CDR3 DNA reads TGTGCCAGCAGCTCCAATAGAGCGCGACCTCCCTACGAGCAGTACTTC. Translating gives CASSSNRARPPYEQYF.